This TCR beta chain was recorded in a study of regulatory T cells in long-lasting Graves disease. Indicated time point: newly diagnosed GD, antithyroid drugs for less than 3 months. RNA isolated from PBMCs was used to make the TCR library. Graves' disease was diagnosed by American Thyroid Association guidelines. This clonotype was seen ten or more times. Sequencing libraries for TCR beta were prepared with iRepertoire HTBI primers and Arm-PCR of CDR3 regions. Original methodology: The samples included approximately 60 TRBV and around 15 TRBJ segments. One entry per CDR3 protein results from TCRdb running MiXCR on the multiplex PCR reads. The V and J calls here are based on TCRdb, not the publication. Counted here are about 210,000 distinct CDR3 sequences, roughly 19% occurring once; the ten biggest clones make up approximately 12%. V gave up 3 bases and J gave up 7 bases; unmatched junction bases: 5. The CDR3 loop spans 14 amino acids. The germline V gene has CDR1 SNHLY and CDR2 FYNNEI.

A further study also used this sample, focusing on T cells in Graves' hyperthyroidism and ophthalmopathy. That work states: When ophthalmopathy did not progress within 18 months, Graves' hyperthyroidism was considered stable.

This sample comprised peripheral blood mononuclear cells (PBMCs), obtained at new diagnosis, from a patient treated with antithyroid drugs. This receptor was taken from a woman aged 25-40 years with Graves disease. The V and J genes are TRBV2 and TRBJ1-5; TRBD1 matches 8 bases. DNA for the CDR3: TGTGCCAGCAGTGATCACAGGGGGGGGCAGCCCCAGCATTTT. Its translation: CASSDHRGGQPQHF. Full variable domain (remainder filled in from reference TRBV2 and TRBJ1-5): EPEVTQTPSHQVTQMGQEVILRCVPISNHLYFYWYRQILGQKVEFLVSFYNNEISEKSEIFDDQFSVERPDGSNFTLKIRSTKLEDSAMYFCASSDHRGGQPQHFGDGTRLSIL.